This TCR beta chain emerged from a study of shared clonotypes between healthy human individuals. The CDR3 sequence is 17 residues long. Germline CDR1 and CDR2: KGHSH and LQKENI. The V gene lost 4 bases and the J gene lost 1 base, with 16 bases spanning the gap. This clone was seen once. Its specificity is unknown. The deep-level immunoSEQ assay was used. The authors ran unsorted PBMC replicate PCRs on about 310 ng DNA, tens of thousands of T cell genomes. Sequencing on ten immunoSEQ deep assay plates was performed for unsorted PBMC DNA. Measured with immunoSEQ multiplex PCR; TCRdb has only the in-frame clones, and not every one. The table records about 560,000 clones, around 78% of them present only once. Overall study findings and caveats: Sampling used blood alone; tissue repertoires probably differ.

This chain joins TRBV18 and TRBJ2-2; a weak D match, TRBD1 (6 bases). The sequencing input was PBMCs. The TCR comes from a middle-aged woman in good health. Some clones in this sample may be carry-over from other donors' samples. The CDR3 nucleotides are TGTGCCAGCTCACACAAGGACAGACGAAAGAACACCGGGGAGCTGTTTTTT. Its protein is CASSHKDRRKNTGELFF.